The 20 T cell receptor beta chains in this list originate from one sample, sequenced in a study of shared clonotypes between healthy human individuals. CD45RO-negative cells were positively selected for CCR7, leaving out terminally differentiated effector memory CD45RA+ cells. The repertoire was sequenced with immunoSEQ multiplex PCR; TCRdb's copy has only in-frame clones and lacks some. Among about 2.2 million clones, approximately 92% were seen once, and the ten largest hold 1.5% to 2%. The sequenced material came from naive CD8+ T cells from PBMCs. The origin of the receptors is a man in his late teens or twenties in good health. Some clones in this sample may be carry-over from other donors' samples.

The J gene is TRBJ1-1, the V gene TRBV11-2, with D hard to call. The CDR3 loop spans 15 amino acids. The germline V and J ends were trimmed by 0 bases and 1 base, with 9 bases remaining between them. Germline V gives CDR1 SGHAT, CDR2 FQNNGV. The CDR3 protein is CASSLDPAENTEAFF. For the CDR3, the DNA is TGTGCCAGCAGCTTAGATCCGGCGGAGAACACTGAAGCTTTCTTT.

This clone was recorded only once. The J gene is TRBJ2-7, the V gene TRBV7-9; a weak D match, TRBD2 (6 bases). This CDR3 is 16 amino acids long. Trimming left V 5 bases short and J 5 bases short, with 22 bases between. CDR1 is SEHNR, CDR2 FQNEAQ, per germline (reference sequence). The DNA of the CDR3 is TGTGCCAGCAGCGCCCGGGGGTCCCAAGTTATTAACGAGCAGTACTTC. Its protein is CASSARGSQVINEQYF.

The CDR3 sequence is CASSPGLAGGRSTDTQYF. Here the CDR3 DNA reads TGTGCCAGCAGCCCCGGACTAGCGGGTGGCCGTAGCACAGATACGCAGTATTTT. The chain recombines TRBV7-7 with TRBJ2-3; 11 bases are a match to TRBD2. The CDR3 loop spans 18 amino acids. The germline gives CDR1 SSHAT, CDR2 FNYEAQ (reference sequence). Trimming took 5 bases from V and 0 from J; bases not matched to a gene: 10. Drawing the rest from reference TRBV7-7 and TRBJ2-3, the complete variable domain is GAGVSQSPRYKVTKRGQDVTLRCDPISSHATLYWYQQALGQGPEFLTYFNYEAQPDKSGLPSDRFSAERPEGSISTLTIQRTEQRDSAMYRCASSPGLAGGRSTDTQYFGPGTRLTVL.

The chain has TRBV11-2 and TRBJ2-7; 7 bases are a match to TRBD2. J was trimmed by 5 bases and V by 3 bases; bases with no gene match: 7. The germline V gene has CDR1 SGHAT and CDR2 FQNNGV. This CDR3 comprises 14 residues. The CDR3 protein is CASSFGQGGHEQYF. In DNA form, the CDR3 reads TGTGCCAGCAGCTTTGGGCAGGGAGGGCACGAGCAGTACTTC.

This chain joins TRBV11-2 and TRBJ1-6; no firm D call. This CDR3 comprises 14 residues. V lost 1 base to trimming and J lost 4 bases, with 5 bases between them. Germline-derived CDR1 and CDR2 are SGHAT and FQNNGV. CDR3 nucleotides: TGTGCCAGCAGCTTAGCGGGTTATAATTCACCCCTCCACTTT. Translation: CASSLAGYNSPLHF. Complete variable domain (other parts from reference TRBV11-2 and TRBJ1-6): EAGVAQSPRYKIIEKRQSVAFWCNPISGHATLYWYQQILGQGPKLLIQFQNNGVVDDSQLPKDRFSAERLKGVDSTLKIQPAKLEDSAVYLCASSLAGYNSPLHFGNGTRLTVT.

The rearrangement joins TRBV5-6 to TRBJ2-1; possible D gene TRBD1, 6 bases. Germline V gene sequence: CDR1 SGHDT, CDR2 YYEEEE. CDR3 length equals 14 residues. V was clipped by 4 bases and J by 12 bases, with 20 bases between them. CDR3 in DNA: TGTGCCAGCAGCCCCAACAGGGTAGTGGTGCTGCAGTTCTTC. It encodes CASSPNRVVVLQFF.

The chain recombines TRBV14 with TRBJ1-5, with a weak D call TRBD1 (5 bases). The germline V gene encodes CDR1 SGHDN and CDR2 FVKESK. Deletions cut 7 bases from V and 0 bases from J, with 13 bases between. The CDR3 totals 15 residues. In DNA, the CDR3 is TGTGCCAGCACCCGGGGGGGGAATAGCAATCAGCCCCAGCATTTT. It yields the protein CASTRGGNSNQPQHF.

The V and J genes are TRBV29-1 and TRBJ2-7, with D tentatively TRBD1 (5 bases). The V gene's germline CDR1 is SQVTM and CDR2 ANQGSEA. The CDR3 contains 14 residues. V was clipped by 4 bases and J by 5 bases, with 18 bases between them. The CDR3 reads CSVVPLGQGHEQYF. The CDR3 DNA follows: TGCAGCGTTGTCCCCCTCGGGCAGGGTCACGAGCAGTACTTC.

The chain joins TRBV5-1 to TRBJ2-2; unclear D gene. The V gene's germline CDR1 is SGHRS and CDR2 YFSETQ. The CDR3 is made up of 16 amino acids. Trimming left V 2 bases short and J 1 base short, with 12 bases between. CDR3 residues: CASSFGRTQNTGELFF. Written as DNA, the CDR3 is TGCGCCAGCAGCTTCGGACGCACGCAGAACACCGGGGAGCTGTTTTTT.

The chain employs TRBV28 and TRBJ2-3, with a tentative D call TRBD2 (5 bases). CDR3 length: 13 amino acids. CDR1 MDHEN and CDR2 SYDVKM come from the germline V gene. V lost 7 bases and J 2 bases, leaving 10 bases between the germline ends. CDR3 DNA: TGTGCCAGCACCCTAGCCGACACAGATACGCAGTATTTT. Translating gives CASTLADTDTQYF.

The chain links TRBV7-2 to TRBJ2-1, with 7 bases matching TRBD2. Germline values: CDR1 SGHTA, CDR2 FQGNSA. With 9 bases clipped from V and 0 bases from J, the junction kept 5 bases outside the gene matches. The CDR3 loop spans 14 amino acids. The DNA of the CDR3 is TGTGCCAGTTCGGGGGGTAACTCCTACAATGAGCAGTTCTTC. Encoded protein: CASSGGNSYNEQFF. The entire variable domain, with the rest obtained from reference TRBV7-2 and TRBJ2-1, is as follows: GAGVSQSPSNKVTEKGKDVELRCDPISGHTALYWYRQSLGQGLEFLIYFQGNSAPDKSGLPSDRFSAERTGGSVSTLTIQRTQQEDSAVYLCASSGGNSYNEQFFGPGTRLTVL.

The chain uses TRBV29-1 and TRBJ2-7; D is undetermined. This CDR3 has 11 residues. Looked up from germline, CDR1 is SQVTM and CDR2 is ANQGSEA. Trimming removed 5 bases at V and 7 bases at J, with 12 bases between. As DNA, the CDR3 is TGCAGCGTTATCTACCGAGTGGAGCAGTACTTC. This translates into CSVIYRVEQYF.

The chain carries TRBV27 and TRBJ2-7; TRBD1 agrees at 7 bases. The ends lost 0 bases at V and 0 bases at J; junction bases unmatched: 8. Looked up from germline, CDR1 is MNHEY and CDR2 is SMNVEV (reference sequence). The CDR3 is 17 amino acids. The CDR3 sequence is CASSLSGGGTVSYEQYF. Written as DNA, the CDR3 is TGTGCCAGCAGTTTATCTGGGGGTGGGACAGTCTCCTACGAGCAGTACTTC.

The rearrangement links TRBV2 to TRBJ2-3, with 8 bases fitting TRBD2. Germline loops: CDR1 SNHLY, CDR2 FYNNEI. J lost 0 bases, V lost 1 base, and 3 bases had no gene match. The CDR3 consists of 16 residues. CDR3 nucleotide sequence: TGTGCCAGCAGTGAAGTACTAGCGGCAAGCACAGATACGCAGTATTTT. Translation gives CASSEVLAASTDTQYF.

The chain is built from TRBV7-2 and TRBJ1-2; D call uncertain. Trimming shortened V by 6 bases and J by 3 bases, and 11 bases separated the two germline ends. This CDR3 is built from 13 residues. In germline, CDR1 is SGHTA, CDR2 FQGNSA. The CDR3 here is CASREGSDYGYTF. CDR3 coding DNA: TGTGCCAGCAGGGAGGGTTCAGACTATGGCTACACCTTC. Combining the CDR3 with reference TRBV7-2 and TRBJ1-2 gives the whole variable domain GAGVSQSPSNKVTEKGKDVELRCDPISGHTALYWYRQSLGQGLEFLIYFQGNSAPDKSGLPSDRFSAERTGGSVSTLTIQRTQQEDSAVYLCASREGSDYGYTFGSGTRLTVV.

V usage is TRBV27 and J usage is TRBJ2-3; a weak D match, TRBD2 (5 bases). Looked up from germline, CDR1 is MNHEY and CDR2 is SMNVEV (reference sequence). The CDR3 spans 14 residues. V was pared by 2 bases and J by 6 bases, with 12 bases between. In DNA, the CDR3 is TGTGCCAGCAGTTTAAGGTTCTCGGGGGATACGCAGTATTTT. Its protein product is CASSLRFSGDTQYF.

This sequence joins TRBV4-1 and TRBJ2-5; D is unresolved. The CDR3 runs to 15 residues. Germline CDR1 and CDR2: MGHRA and YSYEKL. The V end lost 2 bases, the J end lost 5 bases, and 15 bases lay between the germline ends. The CDR3 reads CASSQQPGLEETQYF. CDR3 sequence (DNA): TGCGCCAGCAGCCAACAACCCGGGCTGGAGGAGACCCAGTACTTC.

The genes are TRBV27 and TRBJ2-1; D may be TRBD1 or TRBD2 (6 bases each). The CDR3 loop spans 16 amino acids. With 5 bases removed from V and 9 bases from J, the gap between germline ends came to 23 bases. The germline gives CDR1 MNHEY, CDR2 SMNVEV (reference sequence). The CDR3 nucleotides read TGTGCCAGCAGTCCCTCACCGGGGGCAGGGGCTTTTGAGCAGTTCTTC. Encoded protein: CASSPSPGAGAFEQFF.

The table lists this clone with a count of one. This same CDR3 is encoded by further DNA sequences in the sample. In DNA, the CDR3 is TGTGCCAGCAGCCTCGGACGAAACACTGAAGCTTTCTTT. Translation gives CASSLGRNTEAFF. This rearrangement joins TRBV7-9 to TRBJ1-1; D unclear. CDR3 length: 13 residues. Trimming pared 5 bases from V and 2 bases from J, leaving 9 bases between. Germline lookup yields CDR1 SEHNR and CDR2 FQNEAQ (reference sequence).

The CDR3 loop is CASSGPEVYGYTF. The CDR3, as DNA: TGCGCCAGCAGCGGCCCTGAGGTCTATGGCTACACCTTC. This rearrangement joins TRBV4-1 to TRBJ1-2; no clear D gene. Trimming pared 5 bases from V and 4 bases from J, leaving 11 bases between. Germline V gives CDR1 MGHRA, CDR2 YSYEKL. The CDR3 has 13 residues.